The rows below give T cell receptor beta chains drawn from one sample of a study of OX40 agonist ivuxolimab in advanced cancers. TCRdb keeps only in-frame clones here, not all; method: immunoSEQ multiplex PCR. The sample contains 37,000 or so clones, roughly 69% of which appear only once. The sequenced sample was CD4+ or CD8+ T cells sorted from blood, obtained in a trial of the OX40 agonist ivuxolimab. Source of these receptors: an adult with an advanced solid tumor such as melanoma, head and neck, liver or kidney cancer. The conserved cysteine and the conserved F or W are not part of the CDR3 here. The order of the fields is J gene, V gene, CDR3 protein.

j_gene: TRBJ1-1
v_gene: TRBV14
CDR3aa: ASSQVWTEAF

j_gene: TRBJ1-5
v_gene: TRBV6-1
CDR3aa: ASSEDRWTNQPQH

j_gene: TRBJ2-3
v_gene: TRBV4-2
CDR3aa: ASSQDQTYTDTQY

j_gene: TRBJ2-3
v_gene: TRBV9
CDR3aa: ASSPQGGGAYTQY

j_gene: TRBJ1-1
v_gene: TRBV6-5
CDR3aa: ASRWMSRGTEAF

j_gene: TRBJ1-1
v_gene: TRBV2
CDR3aa: ASSEAGRGNTEAF

j_gene: TRBJ2-3
v_gene: TRBV30
CDR3aa: AWSKVTGDYWGSGLS

j_gene: TRBJ2-2
v_gene: TRBV7-9
CDR3aa: ANQEGDRELF

j_gene: TRBJ2-6
v_gene: TRBV28
CDR3aa: ASSPPTPSGANVLT

j_gene: TRBJ2-3
v_gene: TRBV30
CDR3aa: AWATGDTQY

j_gene: TRBJ1-5
v_gene: TRBV30
CDR3aa: AWSSPSGTQPQH

j_gene: TRBJ1-1
v_gene: TRBV6-5
CDR3aa: ASSHQQGGFTEAF

j_gene: TRBJ2-3
v_gene: TRBV10-3
CDR3aa: ASGLALADTQY

j_gene: TRBJ1-5
v_gene: TRBV7-2
CDR3aa: ASSLYLGNQPQH

j_gene: TRBJ1-2
v_gene: TRBV27
CDR3aa: ASSLGGGHYGYT

j_gene: TRBJ2-5
v_gene: TRBV2
CDR3aa: ASSEGTGETQY

j_gene: TRBJ1-5
v_gene: TRBV6-4
CDR3aa: ASSEAVNQPQH

j_gene: TRBJ2-5
v_gene: TRBV11-2
CDR3aa: ASSSGGPETQY

j_gene: TRBJ2-1
v_gene: TRBV27
CDR3aa: ASSLPRGTKF

j_gene: TRBJ1-2
v_gene: TRBV6-5
CDR3aa: ASSKQGRSYGYT

j_gene: TRBJ1-3
v_gene: TRBV7-4
CDR3aa: ASSLTTYSGNTIY

j_gene: TRBJ1-5
v_gene: TRBV7-8
CDR3aa: ASSPRTEHSNQPQH

j_gene: TRBJ1-1
v_gene: TRBV30
CDR3aa: AWRSSGTWNTEAF

j_gene: TRBJ2-3
v_gene: TRBV27
CDR3aa: ASSLSRGLTDTQY

j_gene: TRBJ2-3
v_gene: TRBV5-4
CDR3aa: ASSLTSGDTDTQY

j_gene: TRBJ1-2
v_gene: TRBV6-1
CDR3aa: ASSEGQAYGYT

j_gene: TRBJ1-2
v_gene: TRBV6-5
CDR3aa: ASSYRQNYGYT

j_gene: TRBJ1-2
v_gene: TRBV28
CDR3aa: ASSLSGQGGGYT

j_gene: TRBJ2-7
v_gene: TRBV6-1
CDR3aa: ASRVHRGEQY

j_gene: TRBJ1-5
v_gene: TRBV6-5
CDR3aa: ASSTLEGQPQH

j_gene: TRBJ2-5
v_gene: TRBV6-5
CDR3aa: ASSVAPTFQETQY

j_gene: TRBJ2-1
v_gene: TRBV28
CDR3aa: ASSLPGQGVDEQF

j_gene: TRBJ1-6
v_gene: TRBV18
CDR3aa: ASSLDRVRSPLH

j_gene: TRBJ2-6
v_gene: TRBV5-4
CDR3aa: ASSTGTSSGANVLT

j_gene: TRBJ1-4
v_gene: TRBV5-1
CDR3aa: ASSRQGVTTNEKLF

j_gene: TRBJ1-5
v_gene: TRBV19
CDR3aa: ASSWSGYSNQPQH

j_gene: TRBJ1-6
v_gene: TRBV19
CDR3aa: ASTEGDYNSPLH

j_gene: TRBJ1-2
v_gene: TRBV2
CDR3aa: ASNESDREHGYT

j_gene: TRBJ1-1
v_gene: TRBV5-4
CDR3aa: ASSDGQGAATEAF